Following are 5 T cell receptor beta chains from one sample sequenced in a study of tumor and adjacent non-tumor tissue in lung cancer. Three rounds of nested PCR, following a modified ARM-PCR protocol, produced the TCRbeta library. TCRdb passed the multiplex PCR reads through MiXCR, listing each CDR3 protein once. The table has roughly 220,000 distinct CDR3 sequences, 71% seen once. No cell sorting was done before RNA was extracted from the tissue. The sample consisted of lung tumor tissue. The source is a man in his sixties with non-small cell lung cancer.

This clonotype has only one observation. The junction and the germline gene differ at one end; a read error may be behind it. The chain couples TRBV29-1 to TRBJ1-1, with D unclear. This CDR3 is 13 amino acids long. The germline CDR1 and CDR2 sequences are SQVTM and ANQGSEA. The CDR3 region has the DNA TGCAGCGTTGCCTCGACGGCGAAGACTGGAGCTTTATTT. Its protein is CSVASTAKTGALF. The full variable domain, rest sourced from reference TRBV29-1 and TRBJ1-1, is SAVISQKPSRDICQRGTSLTIQCQVDSQVTMMFWYRQQPGQSLTLIATANQGSEATYESGFVIDKFPISRPNLTFSTLTVSNMSPEDSSIYLCSVASTAKTGALFGQGTRLTVV.

This clonotype was detected once. The junction shows a germline mismatch at one end, possibly a read error. The V and J genes are TRBV30 and TRBJ2-2; a possible D gene is TRBD2 (5 bases). Germline V gene sequence: CDR1 GTSNPN, CDR2 SVGIG (reference sequence). There are 14 residues in the CDR3. CDR3: CASSSTAITGVLFF. The CDR3 region has the DNA TGTGCCTCCTCTAGCACGGCTATCACCGGGGTGCTGTTTTTT.

In this sample, this clonotype turned up a few times. This rearrangement joins TRBV5-6 to TRBJ2-7; D gene uncertain. The V gene lost 5 bases and the J gene lost 0 bases, with 6 bases spanning the gap. CDR1 SGHDT and CDR2 YYEEEE come from the germline V gene. The CDR3 is 12 amino acids. The DNA of the CDR3 is TGTGCCAGCAGGGCTAGCTCCTACGAGCAGTACTTC. Translation: CASRASSYEQYF.

Note on this clonotype: Mismatch with germline at one junction end may stem from a read error. CDR3 bases: TGCGCCAGCAGCTGGACTAGCACCGGCACAGATGCGCAGTATTTT. This translates into CASSWTSTGTDAQYF. The chain joins TRBV5-1 to TRBJ2-3; 8 bases are a match to TRBD2. CDR3 length equals 15 residues. Germline V gene sequence: CDR1 SGHRS, CDR2 YFSETQ.

About this clonotype itself: An end of the junction differs from the germline gene, which may be a read error. J is TRBJ2-5 and V is TRBV11-2; D may be TRBD2 (7 bases). CDR3 length: 16 amino acids. From germline, CDR1 is SGHAT and CDR2 FQNNGV. CDR3 sequence reads: CASSSTMGGLKETQCF. In nucleotides, the CDR3 is TGTGCCAGCAGCTCCACAATGGGGGGGCTAAAGGAGACTCAGTGCTTC.